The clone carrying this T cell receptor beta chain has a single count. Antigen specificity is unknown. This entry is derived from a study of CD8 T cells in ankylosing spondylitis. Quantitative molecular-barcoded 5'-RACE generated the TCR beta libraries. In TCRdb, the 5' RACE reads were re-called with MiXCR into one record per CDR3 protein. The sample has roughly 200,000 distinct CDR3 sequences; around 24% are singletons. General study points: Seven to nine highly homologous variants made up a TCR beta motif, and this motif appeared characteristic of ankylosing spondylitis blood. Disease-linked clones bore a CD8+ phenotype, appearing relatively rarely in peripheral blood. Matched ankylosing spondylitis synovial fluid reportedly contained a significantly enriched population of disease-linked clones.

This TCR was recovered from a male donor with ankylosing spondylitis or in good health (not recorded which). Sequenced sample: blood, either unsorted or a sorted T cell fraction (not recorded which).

The CDR3 protein is CASSQVGWRDDYNEQFF. Here the CDR3 DNA reads TGTGCCAGCAGCCAAGTGGGGTGGCGAGATGACTACAATGAGCAGTTCTTC. The rearrangement links TRBV4-2 to TRBJ2-1; D uncertain. CDR3 length: 17 residues. Germline CDR1 and CDR2: LGHNA and YNFKEQ. Trimming shortened V by 1 base and J by 3 bases, and 16 bases separated the two germline ends.